The 27 T cell receptor beta chains below come from one sample, sequenced in a study of blood T cell repertoires in COVID-19. The data were produced by immunoSEQ multiplex PCR, yet TCRdb's version contains in-frame clones alone and is incomplete. This sample has about 170,000 clones; approximately 80% occur once, and the top ten carry under 3%. Sequences were obtained from peripheral blood. The source is a woman in her sixties with acute or convalescent COVID-19.

The J gene is TRBJ2-1, the V gene TRBV18; 7 bases agree with TRBD1. The V segment lost 3 bases and the J segment 7 bases; nucleotides outside the gene matches: 6. CDR3 length equals 14 residues. Germline V CDR1 and CDR2: KGHSH, LQKENI. CDR3 sequence reads: CASSPEGARNEQFF. The CDR3 nucleotides are TGTGCCAGCTCACCTGAGGGGGCGCGTAATGAGCAGTTCTTC. The full variable domain, its missing parts supplied by reference TRBV18 and TRBJ2-1, is NAGVMQNPRHLVRRRGQEARLRCSPMKGHSHVYWYRQLPEEGLKFMVYLQKENIIDESGMPKERFSAEFPKEGPSILRIQQVVRGDSAAYFCASSPEGARNEQFFGPGTRLTVL.

The chain recombines TRBV25-1 with TRBJ2-7, with TRBD2 as a possible D gene (6 bases). With 0 bases removed from V and 0 bases from J, the gap between germline ends came to 9 bases. The germline gives CDR1 MGHDK, CDR2 SYGVNS. The CDR3 consists of 15 residues. CDR3 DNA: TGTGCCAGCAGTGAATATGCGGGGAGCTCCTACGAGCAGTACTTC. As protein: CASSEYAGSSYEQYF.

The V call is TRBV5-1, the J call TRBJ2-5; D is perhaps TRBD1 (6 bases). V lost 1 base, J lost 5 bases, and 24 bases lay in between. The CDR3 runs to 18 residues. CDR1 and CDR2 from the germline V gene are SGHRS and YFSETQ. The CDR3 here is CASSLRTHRTASRETQYF. The CDR3 bases are TGCGCCAGCAGCTTGAGGACTCACAGGACAGCGTCACGGGAGACCCAGTACTTC.

The J gene is TRBJ1-5, the V gene TRBV28, with D possibly matching TRBD1 (6 bases). Between the trimmed V and J ends, which lost 5 bases and 6 bases, there was a span of 17 bases. CDR1 MDHEN and CDR2 SYDVKM come from the germline V gene. The CDR3 is 15 residues long. Here the CDR3 reads CASSPTGSSGQPQHF. The DNA of the CDR3 is TGTGCCAGCAGTCCTACAGGGTCCTCGGGTCAGCCCCAGCATTTT.

This rearrangement joins TRBV15 to TRBJ2-5; 7 bases are a match to TRBD1. Germline lookup yields CDR1 LNHNV and CDR2 YYDKDF (reference sequence). The V segment lost 5 bases and the J segment 5 bases; nucleotides outside the gene matches: 11. The CDR3 is 15 amino acids. CDR3 region: CATSRDSPTGETQYF. The CDR3 bases are TGTGCCACCAGCCGGGACAGCCCCACAGGGGAGACCCAGTACTTC.

The chain links TRBV28 to TRBJ1-5, with a weak D call TRBD1 (5 bases). CDR1 and CDR2 (germline): MDHEN, SYDVKM. V was shortened by 6 bases and J by 1 base, with 13 bases between the two germline ends. CDR3 length: 15 amino acids. CDR3 residues: CASRPARGSNQPQHF. CDR3 DNA sequence: TGTGCCAGCAGGCCCGCGCGGGGGAGCAATCAGCCCCAGCATTTT.

V gene TRBV5-5 combines with J gene TRBJ1-1; maybe TRBD1 (6 bases). Per the germline V gene, CDR1 is SGHKS and CDR2 is YYEKEE (reference sequence). V was pared by 2 bases and J by 1 base, with 12 bases between. The CDR3 is 15 amino acids. The CDR3 bases are TGTGCCAGCAGCTTCAGGGGATCAGGGAACACTGAAGCTTTCTTT. This sequence encodes CASSFRGSGNTEAFF. Full variable domain (rest looked up from reference TRBV5-5 and TRBJ1-1): DAGVTQSPTHLIKTRGQQVTLRCSPISGHKSVSWYQQVLGQGPQFIFQYYEKEERGRGNFPDRFSARQFPNYSSELNVNALLLGDSALYLCASSFRGSGNTEAFFGQGTRLTVV.

The V call is TRBV19, the J call TRBJ1-1, with TRBD1 matching over 8 bases. Looked up from germline, CDR1 is LNHDA and CDR2 is SQIVND (reference sequence). The CDR3 is 15 residues long. With 5 bases clipped from V and 1 base from J, the junction kept 6 bases outside the gene matches. The CDR3 DNA follows: TGTGCCAGTAGTTTCACCGGGACAGGGAACACTGAAGCTTTCTTT. Translation gives CASSFTGTGNTEAFF. The full variable domain, its missing parts supplied by reference TRBV19 and TRBJ1-1, is DGGITQSPKYLFRKEGQNVTLSCEQNLNHDAMYWYRQDPGQGLRLIYYSQIVNDFQKGDIAEGYSVSREKKESFPLTVTSAQKNPTAFYLCASSFTGTGNTEAFFGQGTRLTVV.

This chain connects TRBV7-2 to TRBJ1-2; TRBD1 matches 12 bases. The CDR3 covers 15 residues. V dropped 0 bases and J dropped 11; count of bases not matched to a gene: 7. Per germline, CDR1 SGHTA and CDR2 FQGNSA. CDR3 protein: CASSLAPGQGAGYTF. The CDR3 bases are TGTGCCAGCAGCTTAGCCCCGGGACAGGGGGCGGGGTACACCTTC.

This clone has a handful of counts. J is TRBJ2-5 and V is TRBV29-1; D is perhaps TRBD1 (5 bases). Germline V gene sequence: CDR1 SQVTM, CDR2 ANQGSEA. The CDR3 is 15 residues long. The V end lost 6 bases, the J end lost 4 bases, and 21 bases lay between the germline ends. The CDR3 protein is CSVPQRSRVGETQYF. In nucleotides, the CDR3 is TGCAGCGTCCCACAACGGAGCAGGGTAGGAGAGACCCAGTACTTC.

This chain joins TRBV18 and TRBJ2-3, with 7 bases aligning to TRBD2. The V and J ends lost 3 bases and 0 bases, in that order; junction bases with no gene match: 15. The germline V gene has CDR1 KGHSH and CDR2 LQKENI. The CDR3 spans 19 residues. The CDR3 nucleotides are TGTGCCAGCTCACCTAGAAGTACCAGGAGTAGCGGGAGCACAGATACGCAGTATTTT. It encodes CASSPRSTRSSGSTDTQYF.

V usage is TRBV18 and J usage is TRBJ2-5, with 7 bases aligning to TRBD1. The CDR3 spans 15 residues. V shed 4 bases and J 2 bases; nucleotides not matched to a gene: 7. CDR1 is KGHSH, CDR2 LQKENI, per germline. The CDR3 protein is CASSQQDRQQETQYF. The CDR3 nucleotides are TGTGCCAGCTCACAGCAGGACAGGCAACAAGAGACCCAGTACTTC. The full variable domain, in which reference TRBV18 and TRBJ2-5 provide the parts outside the CDR3, is NAGVMQNPRHLVRRRGQEARLRCSPMKGHSHVYWYRQLPEEGLKFMVYLQKENIIDESGMPKERFSAEFPKEGPSILRIQQVVRGDSAAYFCASSQQDRQQETQYFGPGTRLLVL.

This chain uses TRBV27 with TRBJ1-4; weak D call: TRBD1 (6 bases). This CDR3 is built from 16 residues. The ends were cut back, 6 bases at V and 3 bases at J, with 17 bases in the middle. The V gene's germline CDR1 is MNHEY and CDR2 SMNVEV (reference sequence). The CDR3 DNA sequence: TGTGCCAGCAGCCTTCAGCGGGGGCGGGCTAATGAAAAACTGTTTTTT. Protein sequence: CASSLQRGRANEKLFF. Using reference TRBV27 and TRBJ1-4 for the parts outside the CDR3, the full variable domain is EAQVTQNPRYLITVTGKKLTVTCSQNMNHEYMSWYRQDPGLGLRQIYYSMNVEVTDKGDVPEGYKVSRKEKRNFPLILESPSPNQTSLYFCASSLQRGRANEKLFFGSGTQLSVL.

The rearrangement uses TRBV10-3 and TRBJ2-2, with 7 bases fitting TRBD1. The CDR3 runs to 14 residues. Germline CDR1 and CDR2: ENHRY and SYGVKD. Losses at the gene ends were 5 bases for V and 5 bases for J; bases not matched to a gene: 5. The CDR3 spells CAISPGTVTGELFF. In nucleotides, the CDR3 is TGTGCCATCAGTCCCGGGACAGTGACCGGGGAGCTGTTTTTT.

The J gene is TRBJ2-2, the V gene TRBV25-1; 9 bases line up with TRBD1. With 2 bases clipped from V and 3 bases from J, the junction kept 1 base outside the gene matches. The CDR3 loop spans 15 amino acids. CDR1 and CDR2 from the germline V gene are MGHDK and SYGVNS. CDR3 nucleotide sequence: TGTGCCAGCAGTGAACGGACAGGGGACACCGGGGAGCTGTTTTTT. Translating gives CASSERTGDTGELFF.

This clone appeared a single time. The rearrangement joins TRBV24-1 to TRBJ2-3, with a tentative D call TRBD1 (7 bases). This CDR3 is built from 15 residues. V gave up 3 bases and J gave up 2 bases, with 11 bases separating them. The germline gives CDR1 KGHDR, CDR2 SFDVKD. The CDR3 here is CATSDPRGVTDTQYF. In DNA, the CDR3 is TGTGCCACCAGTGATCCCAGGGGGGTCACAGATACGCAGTATTTT.

V gene TRBV21-1 combines with J gene TRBJ1-3. TRBV21-1 is assigned pseudogene status. The CDR3 is made up of 16 amino acids. The CDR3 protein is CASSKAGGDSGNTIYF. CDR3 sequence (DNA): TGTGCCAGCAGCAAGGCAGGCGGGGACTCTGGAAACACCATATATTTT.

This clone was observed once. The CDR3 here is CASSQDARRIGYTF. The CDR3 region has the DNA TGTGCCAGCAGCCAAGATGCGAGGCGGATAGGCTACACCTTC. J is TRBJ1-2 and V is TRBV3-1 (or the pseudogene TRBV3-2), with D unresolved. The CDR3 consists of 14 residues. CDR1 and CDR2 (germline): LGHDT, YNNKEL (reference sequence). V lost 0 bases and J lost 8, with 13 bases in between.

The chain links TRBV7-6 to TRBJ1-6; D gene ambiguous. Trimming took off 4 bases at V and 2 bases at J, with 6 bases between the two ends. This CDR3 comprises 14 residues. CDR1 and CDR2 (germline): SGHVS, FNYEAQ. In DNA form, the CDR3 reads TGTGCCAGCAGCTCACTACCCTATAATTCACCCCTCCACTTT. It encodes CASSSLPYNSPLHF.

V is TRBV11-3 and J is TRBJ2-6; the match to TRBD1 covers 12 bases. This CDR3 region has 17 residues. Germline CDR1 and CDR2: SGHNT and YENEEA. Trimming removed 4 bases from V and 2 bases from J; junction bases left unmatched: 3. For the CDR3, the DNA is TGTGCCAGCAGCTCCGGGACAGGGGGCGCTGGGGCCAACGTCCTGACTTTC. It is translated as CASSSGTGGAGANVLTF.

This clone showed up just a few times. The chain has TRBV7-2 and TRBJ1-6, with 8 bases lining up with TRBD1. The CDR3 extends over 16 amino acids. V shed 6 bases, J shed 5 bases, and the junction held 9 bases outside the gene matches. The germline V gene has CDR1 SGHTA and CDR2 FQGNSA. CDR3 protein: CASSFLDRGHNSPLHF. As DNA, the CDR3 is TGTGCCAGCAGTTTCCTAGACAGGGGCCATAATTCACCCCTCCACTTT.

The J gene is TRBJ2-7, the V gene TRBV10-1, with D possibly TRBD2 on 5 matching bases. The CDR3 spans 11 residues. Germline CDR1 and CDR2: WNHNN and SYGVQD (reference sequence). V was shortened by 3 bases and J by 10 bases, with 10 bases between the two germline ends. This CDR3 reads CASSDSGIQYF. Here the CDR3 DNA reads TGCGCCAGCAGTGACTCCGGGATCCAGTACTTC.

The J gene is TRBJ2-1, the V gene TRBV7-9, with 10 bases that match TRBD1. Germline lookup yields CDR1 SEHNR and CDR2 FQNEAQ (reference sequence). Trimming cost V 4 bases and J 8 bases; bases outside gene matches: 5. The CDR3 totals 14 residues. The CDR3 nucleotides are TGTGCCAGCAGCTCGGGACAGGGGTGGCATGAGCAGTTCTTC. Its translation: CASSSGQGWHEQFF.

The gene calls are TRBV10-3 and TRBJ2-1; TRBD1 matches 9 bases. This CDR3 is 15 amino acids long. Looked up from germline, CDR1 is ENHRY and CDR2 is SYGVKD. J gave up 8 bases and V 5 bases, and 10 bases lay outside the gene matches. In DNA form, the CDR3 reads TGTGCCATCAGTAATGGACAGGGGCCTTCAGATGAGCAGTTCTTC. Translating it yields CAISNGQGPSDEQFF.

DNA for the CDR3: TGTGCCAGCGGTTACAGGGTCGATGAGCAGTTCTTC. Residues: CASGYRVDEQFF. V is TRBV7-2 and J is TRBJ2-1; D might be TRBD1 (6 bases). Germline V lookup: CDR1 SGHTA, CDR2 FQGNSA. The V gene lost 8 bases and the J gene lost 8 bases, with 13 bases spanning the gap. The CDR3 sequence is 12 residues long.

The chain combines TRBV7-3 with TRBJ1-2, with unresolved D. The V end was cut by 1 base, the J end by 1 base, with 13 bases between. The CDR3 consists of 16 residues. The germline V gene has CDR1 SGHTA and CDR2 FQGTGA. This CDR3 is CASSLNPSTVNYGYTF. The CDR3 DNA reads TGTGCCAGCAGCTTAAATCCCTCGACTGTTAACTATGGCTACACCTTC.

V and J are TRBV6-2 or TRBV6-3 and TRBJ1-6; 7 nucleotides line up with TRBD1. Germline-derived CDR1 and CDR2 are MNHEY and SVGEGT. The CDR3 is 14 residues long. V shed 2 bases, J shed 10 bases, and the junction held 5 bases outside the gene matches. The CDR3 DNA sequence: TGTGCCAGCAGTTACCTAGGGGGCCAGTCACCCCTCCACTTT. It is translated as CASSYLGGQSPLHF.